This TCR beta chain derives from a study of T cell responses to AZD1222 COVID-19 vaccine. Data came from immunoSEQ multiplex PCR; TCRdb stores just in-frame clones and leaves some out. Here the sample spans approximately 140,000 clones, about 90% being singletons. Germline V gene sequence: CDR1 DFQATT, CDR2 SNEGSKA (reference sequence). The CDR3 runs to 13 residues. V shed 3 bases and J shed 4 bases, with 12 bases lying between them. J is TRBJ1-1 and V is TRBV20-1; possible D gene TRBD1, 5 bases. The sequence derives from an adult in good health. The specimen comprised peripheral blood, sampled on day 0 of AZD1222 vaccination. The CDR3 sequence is CSASAGAPTEAFF. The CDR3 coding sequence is TGCAGTGCTAGTGCTGGGGCACCCACTGAAGCTTTCTTT.